The 17 T cell receptor beta chains in this list originate from one sample, sequenced in a study of blood T cell repertoires in COVID-19. The repertoire was sequenced with immunoSEQ multiplex PCR; TCRdb's copy has only in-frame clones and lacks some. The table includes a few hundred thousand clones, over 75% detected once. Material: PBMCs or T cells enriched from blood (not recorded which). The source of these receptors is a man aged 40-55 years in a cohort exposed to, infected with or recovered from COVID-19 (not recorded which).

V is TRBV30 and J is TRBJ1-6; 8 bases agree with TRBD1. The J segment lost 10 bases and the V segment lost 1 base, leaving 3 bases of the junction unmatched. The germline gives CDR1 GTSNPN, CDR2 SVGIG (reference sequence). The CDR3 is made up of 13 amino acids. The CDR3, as DNA: TGTGCCTGGAGTGGACAGGGGAGGTCACCCCTCCACTTT. Its translation: CAWSGQGRSPLHF.

The V call is TRBV3-1 (or the pseudogene TRBV3-2), the J call TRBJ2-7; TRBD1 is a possible D gene (7 bases). This CDR3 comprises 15 residues. CDR1 and CDR2 (germline): LGHDT, YNNKEL (reference sequence). Between the trimmed V and J ends, which lost 1 base and 5 bases, there was a span of 15 bases. The CDR3: CASSQAWQGGHEQYF. The CDR3 DNA reads as TGTGCCAGCAGCCAAGCCTGGCAGGGGGGTCACGAGCAGTACTTC.

The chain couples TRBV30 to TRBJ1-1; D not certain. Between the trimmed V and J ends, which lost 3 bases and 8 bases, there was a span of 16 bases. Germline CDR1 and CDR2: GTSNPN and SVGIG (reference sequence). The CDR3 has 13 amino acids. For the CDR3, the DNA is TGTGCCTGGAGGCCCGGGGATTGGGCCGAAGCTTTCTTT. Protein sequence: CAWRPGDWAEAFF.

The V gene is TRBV6-2 or TRBV6-3, the J gene TRBJ1-2; D possibly corresponds to TRBD1 (6 bases). The CDR3 has 15 amino acids. Germline V CDR1 and CDR2: MNHEY, SVGEGT. V was shortened by 2 bases and J by 2 bases, with 12 bases between the two germline ends. As DNA, the CDR3 is TGTGCCAGCAGTTACACAGGGACCTCGAACTATGGCTACACCTTC. Its protein product is CASSYTGTSNYGYTF.

V is TRBV28 and J is TRBJ2-7, with 16 bases identical to TRBD2. The CDR3 spans 15 residues. CDR1 MDHEN and CDR2 SYDVKM come from the germline V gene. With V trimmed by 5 bases and J by 6 bases, 4 bases remained unmatched. The CDR3 reads CASSKGTSGRAEQYF. The CDR3 nucleotides are TGTGCCAGCAGTAAAGGGACTAGCGGGAGGGCCGAGCAGTACTTC.

V usage is TRBV4-1 and J usage is TRBJ2-1, with TRBD1 matching 7 bases. The trim removed 0 bases at V and 6 bases at J, leaving 5 bases unmatched. This CDR3 region has 15 residues. Looked up from germline, CDR1 is MGHRA and CDR2 is YSYEKL. The CDR3 DNA is TGCGCCAGCAGCCAAGAGGGACAGAAAACCAATGAGCAGTTCTTC. Its protein product is CASSQEGQKTNEQFF.

The rearrangement uses TRBV2 and TRBJ2-4, with D possibly being TRBD1 (6 bases). The CDR3 covers 13 residues. Germline V gene sequence: CDR1 SNHLY, CDR2 FYNNEI. Trimming took 6 bases from V and 7 from J, leaving 13 bases between them. CDR3 in amino acids: CASRLDSNNIQYF. CDR3 bases: TGTGCCAGCAGGCTGGACAGTAACAACATTCAGTACTTC. Complete variable domain (other parts from reference TRBV2 and TRBJ2-4): EPEVTQTPSHQVTQMGQEVILRCVPISNHLYFYWYRQILGQKVEFLVSFYNNEISEKSEIFDDQFSVERPDGSNFTLKIRSTKLEDSAMYFCASRLDSNNIQYFGAGTRLSVL.

This clone was seen only once. The chain carries TRBV27 and TRBJ2-7; D might be TRBD2 (7 bases). This CDR3 is built from 14 residues. Deletions cut 2 bases from V and 4 bases from J, with 12 bases between. The V gene's germline CDR1 is MNHEY and CDR2 SMNVEV (reference sequence). Here the CDR3 reads CASSLQGGGYEQYF. The CDR3 DNA sequence: TGTGCCAGCAGTTTACAAGGGGGAGGGTACGAGCAGTACTTC.

The rearrangement uses TRBV19 and TRBJ2-1; TRBD2 matches at 12 bases. Trimming took 1 base from V and 4 from J; bases not matched to a gene: 8. CDR3 length equals 18 residues. The V gene's germline CDR1 is LNHDA and CDR2 SQIVND (reference sequence). The CDR3 coding sequence is TGTGCCAGTAGTATAGGGCTAGCGGGAGGGCCACGGTACAATGAGCAGTTCTTC. Amino acid sequence: CASSIGLAGGPRYNEQFF.

The chain has TRBV28 and TRBJ2-1; perhaps TRBD2 as D (5 bases). The V gene's germline CDR1 is MDHEN and CDR2 SYDVKM. This CDR3 has 14 residues. Trimming removed 2 bases at V and 10 bases at J, with 15 bases between. CDR3 sequence: CASSLVKERVEQFF. In DNA form, the CDR3 reads TGTGCCAGCAGTTTAGTTAAGGAGAGGGTGGAGCAGTTCTTC.

The chain carries TRBV30 and TRBJ1-2; TRBD1 agrees at 7 bases. This CDR3 contains 13 residues. Germline V gene lookup returns CDR1 GTSNPN and CDR2 SVGIG (reference sequence). The ends lost 1 base at V and 4 bases at J; junction bases unmatched: 3. CDR3 in DNA: TGTGCCTGGAGTGAGACAGGGACCTATGGCTACACCTTC. It codes for CAWSETGTYGYTF. Drawing the rest from reference TRBV30 and TRBJ1-2, the complete variable domain is SQTIHQWPATLVQPVGSPLSLECTVEGTSNPNLYWYRQAAGRGLQLLFYSVGIGQISSEVPQNLSASRPQDRQFILSSKKLLLSDSGFYLCAWSETGTYGYTFGSGTRLTVV.

The rearrangement joins TRBV19 to TRBJ1-1; 8 bases match TRBD1. V was clipped by 0 bases and J by 3 bases; unmatched bases: 3. The CDR3 length is 15 residues. Germline V lookup: CDR1 LNHDA, CDR2 SQIVND (reference sequence). CDR3 DNA: TGTGCCAGTAGTATAGAGGACAGGGAGGACACTGAAGCTTTCTTT. Its protein product is CASSIEDREDTEAFF.

The chain employs TRBV7-9 and TRBJ2-1, with 10 bases aligning to TRBD2. Germline CDR1 reads SEHNR; CDR2 reads FQNEAQ (reference sequence). V lost 3 bases and J lost 4; bases outside the gene matches: 6. The CDR3 covers 16 residues. CDR3 residues: CASSFPSGRSYNEQFF. Here the CDR3 DNA reads TGTGCCAGCAGCTTTCCTAGCGGGAGATCATACAATGAGCAGTTCTTC.

The genes are TRBV5-6 and TRBJ2-7, with D possibly TRBD2 on 6 matching bases. V lost 0 bases and J lost 4, with 11 bases in between. CDR1 and CDR2 from the germline V gene are SGHDT and YYEEEE. This CDR3 contains 14 residues. The CDR3: CASSLGAGRYEQYF. In DNA, the CDR3 is TGTGCCAGCAGCTTGGGGGCGGGGAGATACGAGCAGTACTTC.

The chain combines TRBV9 with TRBJ2-2; D not certain. V was trimmed by 2 bases and J by 6 bases, leaving 8 bases between them. Germline loops: CDR1 SGDLS, CDR2 YYNGEE. The CDR3 has 13 residues. DNA for the CDR3: TGTGCCAGCAGCGTCCCGGTCTCCGGGGAGCTGTTTTTT. It encodes CASSVPVSGELFF. Full variable domain (remainder filled in from reference TRBV9 and TRBJ2-2): DSGVTQTPKHLITATGQRVTLRCSPRSGDLSVYWYQQSLDQGLQFLIQYYNGEERAKGNILERFSAQQFPDLHSELNLSSLELGDSALYFCASSVPVSGELFFGEGSRLTVL.

The V gene is TRBV7-2, the J gene TRBJ2-1; TRBD2 might be the D (6 bases). V was trimmed by 7 bases and J by 7 bases, leaving 17 bases between them. In germline, CDR1 is SGHTA, CDR2 FQGNSA. This CDR3 comprises 14 residues. The chain's CDR3 is CASMGLRKPNEQFF. In DNA, the CDR3 is TGTGCCAGCATGGGACTGCGAAAACCAAATGAGCAGTTCTTC.

The rearrangement joins TRBV28 to TRBJ1-1; maybe TRBD1 (5 bases). This CDR3 has 15 residues. Germline V gene sequence: CDR1 MDHEN, CDR2 SYDVKM. Deletions cut 2 bases from V and 0 bases from J, with 10 bases between. The CDR3 DNA is TGTGCCAGCAGTTTACGACAGTACATGAACACTGAAGCTTTCTTT. Translating it yields CASSLRQYMNTEAFF.